This T cell receptor (beta chain) was retrieved from a study of a mutant IDH1 vaccine in newly diagnosed glioma. Study overall: Patients began vaccination 4-6 weeks after radiotherapy alone, or with temozolomide cycles. Standard pretreatment was either radiotherapy, temozolomide, or, for most, radiochemotherapy with temozolomide.

Germline CDR1 and CDR2: MNHEY and SVGAGI. This CDR3 has 14 residues. V lost 7 bases to trimming and J lost 8 bases; unmatched junction nucleotides: 10. Notes on this clone: Antigen specificity is unknown.

The assay was immunoSEQ multiplex PCR, and TCRdb's table has in-frame clones only and misses some. The repertoire holds tens of thousands of clones, less than 90% seen once, with about 2.2% in the top ten. Time point noted: week 11, during vaccination. In every dose of vaccine, 300 ug of mutant IDH1 20-mer peptide was given alongside topical imiquimod. General study findings and limits: Changes in top peripheral clonotypes did not appear linked to pseudoprogression.

The genes are TRBV6-5 and TRBJ2-1; 8 bases align to TRBD2. The source material was PBMCs, sampled from a glioma patient whose treatment included an IDH1 peptide vaccine. This TCR was recovered from a man aged 40-49 years with glioma. The CDR3: CASNREGRFYEQFF. CDR3 in DNA: TGTGCCAGCAACCGGGAGGGCCGGTTTTATGAGCAGTTCTTC.